These T cell receptor beta chains were read from a single sample in a study of OX40 agonist ivuxolimab in advanced cancers. The protocol was immunoSEQ multiplex PCR, while the TCRdb copy is restricted to in-frame clones and leaves out a portion. The table shows nearly 25,000 clones, with approximately 80% occurring only once. The sample in question was CD4+ or CD8+ T cells sorted from blood, obtained in a trial of the OX40 agonist ivuxolimab. The receptors were sampled from an adult with an advanced solid tumor such as melanoma, head and neck, liver or kidney cancer. CDR3s include the opening cysteine and the closing phenylalanine or tryptophan. A D gene is named only where the DNA matches it firmly. Part of the rows lack a size; the others show once, few, many or a class for expanded clones.

clone_size d_call cdr3_length j_call v_call cdr3_nt cdr3_aa
NA NA 14 TRBJ2-3 TRBV11-2 TGTGCCAGCAGCTTCGGGGCTTACACAGATACGCAGTATTTT CASSFGAYTDTQYF
NA TRBD2 14 TRBJ2-5 TRBV28 TGTGCCAGCAGTTCTAGCGGGGGCGGGGAGACCCAGTACTTC CASSSSGGGETQYF
NA NA 13 TRBJ2-5 TRBV2 TGTGCCAGCAGTGCCCCGTTCCAAGAGACCCAGTACTTC CASSAPFQETQYF
NA TRBD2 16 TRBJ2-2 TRBV18 TGTGCCAGCTCACCAGGACTAGCGGGAGTTGGCGGGGAGCTGTTTTTT CASSPGLAGVGGELFF
NA TRBD2 14 TRBJ2-1 TRBV7-2 TGTGCCAGCAGCTTAGGGGGAGGGTTTAATGAGCAGTTCTTC CASSLGGGFNEQFF
few NA 14 TRBJ2-7 TRBV9 TGTGCCAGCAGCGTAAGGGCCCAGACCAACGAGCAGTACTTC CASSVRAQTNEQYF
NA NA 13 TRBJ2-7 TRBV11-2 TGTGCCAGCAGCCGATCCCACGGCGTGGAGCAGTACTTC CASSRSHGVEQYF
NA NA 10 TRBJ1-1 TRBV7-9 TGTGCCAGCAGCGGAGCTGAGGCTTTCTTT CASSGAEAFF
few TRBD1 17 TRBJ2-7 TRBV27 TGTGCCAGCAGTTTAAAACTCGGCGGGACAGGACCCTACGAGCAGTACTTC CASSLKLGGTGPYEQYF
NA NA 11 TRBJ2-5 TRBV20-1 TGCAGTGCTACGACCGGTGGGACCCAGTACTTC CSATTGGTQYF
NA NA 15 TRBJ1-1 TRBV4-2 TGTGCCAGCAGCCAAGATGGTGGGGTCGAGACTGAAGCTTTCTTT CASSQDGGVETEAFF
NA NA 13 TRBJ2-5 TRBV29-1 TGCAGCGTGGGCCGACAGACCCAAGAGACCCAGTACTTC CSVGRQTQETQYF
NA TRBD2 17 TRBJ2-3 TRBV29-1 TGCAGCGTTGTCGCAGCGGGAGGGCCGGGCGGGACAGATACGCAGTATTTT CSVVAAGGPGGTDTQYF
NA TRBD2 13 TRBJ2-7 TRBV29-1 TGCAGCGTACGGACTAGCGGGGATACGTTGCAGTACTTC CSVRTSGDTLQYF
NA TRBD1 14 TRBJ1-5 TRBV7-8 TGTGCCAGCAGTCAGGGGGCGCGGGACCAGCCCCAGCATTTT CASSQGARDQPQHF
NA NA 13 TRBJ1-4 TRBV27 TGTGCCAGCAGTGGGGGGGGCCATGAAAAACTGTTTTTT CASSGGGHEKLFF
NA NA 15 TRBJ1-6 TRBV19 TGTGCCAGTAGTCAAGACGGACCTTTGGGTTCACCCCTCCACTTT CASSQDGPLGSPLHF
NA NA 16 TRBJ1-2 TRBV4-3 TGCGCCAGCAGCTCCCAAGGTGTAGGGAGGACCTATGGCTACACCTTC CASSSQGVGRTYGYTF
NA TRBD1 15 TRBJ1-6 TRBV2 TGTGCCAGCAGTCCGGGACAGGCCAATAATTCACCCCTCCACTTT CASSPGQANNSPLHF
NA NA 13 TRBJ1-1 TRBV6-5 TGTGCCAGCATCAAGGCGGGAAACACTGAAGCTTTCTTT CASIKAGNTEAFF
NA TRBD2 16 TRBJ2-3 TRBV5-4 TGTGCCAGCAGCCAAAGACTAGCGGGGGTGGCAGATACGCAGTATTTT CASSQRLAGVADTQYF
NA TRBD1 13 TRBJ1-1 TRBV19 TGTGCCAGTAAACCGACAGGGAGTACTGAAGCTTTCTTT CASKPTGSTEAFF
NA TRBD1 15 TRBJ1-2 TRBV6-6 TGTGCCAGCAGCGAAAGGGGACAGGCTAACTATGGCTACACCTTC CASSERGQANYGYTF
NA TRBD2 14 TRBJ2-7 TRBV11-2 TGTGCCAGCAGCTCCTACAAGGGAGGGGCCGAGCAGTACTTC CASSSYKGGAEQYF
NA TRBD2 18 TRBJ2-1 TRBV5-4 TGTGCCAGCAGTTGGTCTAGCGGGAGGGCCCTCATGAATGGTGAGCAGTTCTTC CASSWSSGRALMNGEQFF
NA TRBD1 14 TRBJ1-5 TRBV29-1 TGCAGCGTTGGCATCGGACAGGGCAATCAGCCCCAGCATTTT CSVGIGQGNQPQHF